One and the same sample provided the 18 T cell receptor beta chains below, sequenced in a study of T cell responses to AZD1222 COVID-19 vaccine. This table comes from immunoSEQ multiplex PCR, and its TCRdb copy is limited to in-frame clones, with some not included. The data show some 160,000 clones, with roughly nine tenths seen just once and roughly 1.1% held by the top ten. Sequenced material: peripheral blood, taken 28 days after the second AZD1222 dose. These receptors originate from an adult who received the AZD1222 COVID-19 vaccine.

The chain is built from TRBV12-3 or TRBV12-4 and TRBJ1-1; possible D gene TRBD1, 6 bases. The CDR3 length is 11 residues. V gave up 6 bases and J gave up 8 bases, with 10 bases separating them. In DNA form, the CDR3 reads TGTGCCAGCAGGAACAGGGTGGAAGCTTTCTTT. Its protein is CASRNRVEAFF.

In this sample, this clone turned up once. The J gene is TRBJ2-7, the V gene TRBV10-1, with D perhaps TRBD2 (5 bases). Germline CDR1 reads WNHNN; CDR2 reads SYGVQD (reference sequence). V lost 10 bases and J lost 0, with 22 bases in between. This CDR3 is built from 16 residues. The CDR3 nucleotides read TGCGCCACCGAGGGCAGGTCTCGTCCGAGCTCCTACGAGCAGTACTTC. Protein product: CATEGRSRPSSYEQYF.

The chain recombines TRBV3-1 (or the pseudogene TRBV3-2) with TRBJ2-1; weak D call: TRBD1 (5 bases). This CDR3 region has 13 residues. Germline V gene sequence: CDR1 LGHDT, CDR2 YNNKEL (reference sequence). Trimming left V 1 base short and J 13 bases short, with 14 bases between. The CDR3 bases are TGTGCCAGCAGCCAAGGAAGTGACAGATCACAGTTCTTC. Protein product: CASSQGSDRSQFF.

The rearrangement uses TRBV4-1 and TRBJ1-3; D unresolved. Trimming took 0 bases from V and 1 from J, leaving 7 bases between them. Germline assignment: CDR1 MGHRA and CDR2 YSYEKL. CDR3 length: 15 residues. The CDR3 protein is CASSQEPPSGNTIYF. CDR3 nucleotide sequence: TGCGCCAGCAGCCAAGAACCCCCTTCTGGAAACACCATATATTTT.

This chain connects TRBV5-1 to TRBJ1-4; weak D call: TRBD1 (5 bases). The CDR3 contains 15 residues. Germline-derived CDR1 and CDR2 are SGHRS and YFSETQ. V lost 0 bases and J lost 1, with 7 bases in between. The CDR3 loop is CASSLAGGTNEKLFF. Here the CDR3 DNA reads TGCGCCAGCAGCTTGGCCGGGGGAACTAATGAAAAACTGTTTTTT.

This chain links TRBV6-2 or TRBV6-3 with TRBJ1-5; D is unresolved. The CDR3 consists of 15 residues. V lost 4 bases and J 3 bases, leaving 13 bases between the germline ends. Germline-derived CDR1 and CDR2 are MNHEY and SVGEGT. The CDR3 nucleotides read TGTGCCAGCAGTTCATGGGGAAGGTACAATCAGCCCCAGCATTTT. This translates into CASSSWGRYNQPQHF.

This clone showed up just a few times. The chain carries TRBV10-3 and TRBJ2-3, with TRBD2 matching over 10 bases. V dropped 0 bases and J dropped 6; count of bases not matched to a gene: 15. The CDR3 length is 19 residues. Germline CDR1 is ENHRY and CDR2 is SYGVKD. The CDR3 spells CAISESALGLAGASDTQYF. CDR3 bases: TGTGCCATCAGTGAGTCTGCTCTGGGGCTAGCGGGGGCCTCCGATACGCAGTATTTT.

The genes are TRBV7-9 and TRBJ2-7; TRBD2 matches at 8 bases. This CDR3 is built from 17 residues. The V gene's germline CDR1 is SEHNR and CDR2 FQNEAQ (reference sequence). After removal of 5 bases from V and 0 bases from J, the junction contained 12 bases not matched to a gene. The CDR3 loop reads CASSPGGGGFRSYEQYF. The DNA of the CDR3 is TGTGCCAGCAGCCCGGGCGGCGGGGGGTTTCGCTCCTACGAGCAGTACTTC.

The CDR3: CASSQGVQRTDTQYF. The CDR3 DNA is TGTGCCAGCAGCCAAGGGGTGCAACGCACAGATACGCAGTATTTT. The chain has TRBV3-1 (or the pseudogene TRBV3-2) and TRBJ2-3; D gene uncertain. Trimming cost V 1 base and J 1 base, with 9 bases left between them. The CDR3 loop spans 15 amino acids. CDR1 and CDR2 (germline): LGHDT, YNNKEL (reference sequence).

The chain is built from TRBV21-1 and TRBJ1-2; the table calls TRBD1, which could not be checked here. TRBV21-1 is assigned pseudogene status. CDR3 size: 14 residues. CDR3 DNA sequence: TGTGCCAGCAGCAAAGTAACAGGTGGCTATGGCTACACCTTC. Protein sequence: CASSKVTGGYGYTF.

The count of this clone is one. The V gene is TRBV15, the J gene TRBJ1-4, with D possibly being TRBD1 (6 bases). The V end lost 0 bases, the J end lost 2 bases, and 7 bases lay between the germline ends. CDR1 and CDR2 (germline): LNHNV, YYDKDF (reference sequence). CDR3 size: 15 residues. The CDR3 loop is CATSREDSTNEKLFF. CDR3 nucleotide sequence: TGTGCCACCAGCAGAGAGGACAGCACTAATGAAAAACTGTTTTTT.

The chain recombines TRBV27 with TRBJ1-2; the D gene is possibly TRBD1 (5 bases). The CDR3 consists of 15 residues. Trimming shortened V by 3 bases and J by 4 bases, and 15 bases separated the two germline ends. From germline, CDR1 is MNHEY and CDR2 SMNVEV (reference sequence). The CDR3 coding sequence is TGTGCCAGCAGTTTCAGGGAGACGCCCCTCTATGGCTACACCTTC. This gives the protein CASSFRETPLYGYTF.

This clone was counted between two and nine times. The chain links TRBV7-9 to TRBJ2-2; TRBD2 agrees at 12 bases. The V segment lost 5 bases and the J segment 2 bases; nucleotides outside the gene matches: 6. Germline CDR1 reads SEHNR; CDR2 reads FQNEAQ (reference sequence). The CDR3 is 17 amino acids. CDR3 coding DNA: TGTGCCAGCAGCCTACCGACTAGCGGGGGCAACACCGGGGAGCTGTTTTTT. It translates to CASSLPTSGGNTGELFF.

V is TRBV4-1 and J is TRBJ2-7; D might be TRBD2 (6 bases). Germline values: CDR1 MGHRA, CDR2 YSYEKL. Trimming cost V 0 bases and J 6 bases, with 12 bases left between them. The CDR3 spans 14 residues. CDR3 amino acids: CASSQEFREPEQYF. DNA of the CDR3: TGCGCCAGCAGCCAAGAGTTTCGGGAGCCCGAGCAGTACTTC.

The gene calls are TRBV19 and TRBJ1-5, with D hard to call. Trimming pared 1 base from V and 5 bases from J, leaving 6 bases between. The germline V gene encodes CDR1 LNHDA and CDR2 SQIVND (reference sequence). The CDR3 totals 13 residues. The CDR3 DNA reads TGTGCCAGTAGTATAGCCCCTCATCAGCCCCAGCATTTT. Translation: CASSIAPHQPQHF.

The chain combines TRBV3-1 (or the pseudogene TRBV3-2) with TRBJ2-3; 13 bases map to TRBD2. The CDR3 is made up of 15 amino acids. Unmatched junction bases numbered 1, after V lost 4 bases and J lost 3 bases. Germline-derived CDR1 and CDR2 are LGHDT and YNNKEL (reference sequence). The CDR3 loop reads CASSPLAGGTDTQYF. The CDR3 DNA follows: TGTGCCAGCAGCCCACTAGCGGGGGGGACAGATACGCAGTATTTT.

This clone was seen only once. This chain uses TRBV2 with TRBJ1-6; weak D call: TRBD1 (6 bases). Deletions cut 9 bases from V and 9 bases from J, with 15 bases between. CDR1 and CDR2 from the germline V gene are SNHLY and FYNNEI. The CDR3 extends over 13 amino acids. CDR3 DNA: TGTGCCAGTAAGGGACAAGCAGGTTCACCCCTCCACTTT. Translated: CASKGQAGSPLHF.

The genes are TRBV25-1 and TRBJ1-1; D is undetermined. The CDR3 length is 14 residues. Per the germline V gene, CDR1 is MGHDK and CDR2 is SYGVNS. The V and J ends lost 6 bases and 8 bases respectively, with 19 bases between them. The CDR3 reads CASSRDGLSKEAFF. In DNA, the CDR3 is TGTGCCAGCAGCCGCGACGGGCTCTCAAAGGAAGCTTTCTTT.